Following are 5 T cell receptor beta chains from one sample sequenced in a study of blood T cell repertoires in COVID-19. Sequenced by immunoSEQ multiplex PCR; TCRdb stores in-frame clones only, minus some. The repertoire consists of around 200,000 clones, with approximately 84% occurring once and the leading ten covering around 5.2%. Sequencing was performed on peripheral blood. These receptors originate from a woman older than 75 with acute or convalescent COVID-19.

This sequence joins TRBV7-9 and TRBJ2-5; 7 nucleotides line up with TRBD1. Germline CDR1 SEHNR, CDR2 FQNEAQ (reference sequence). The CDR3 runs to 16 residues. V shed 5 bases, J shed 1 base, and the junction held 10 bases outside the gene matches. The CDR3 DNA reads TGTGCCAGCAGCACAGGGGCGTGGCAGTCCCAAGAGACCCAGTACTTC. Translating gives CASSTGAWQSQETQYF.

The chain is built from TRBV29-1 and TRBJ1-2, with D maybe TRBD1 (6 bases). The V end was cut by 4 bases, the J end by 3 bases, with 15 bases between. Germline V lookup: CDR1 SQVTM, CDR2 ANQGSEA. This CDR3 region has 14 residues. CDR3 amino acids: CSVGTRGVHYGYTF. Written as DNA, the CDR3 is TGCAGCGTTGGGACCAGGGGAGTTCACTATGGCTACACCTTC.

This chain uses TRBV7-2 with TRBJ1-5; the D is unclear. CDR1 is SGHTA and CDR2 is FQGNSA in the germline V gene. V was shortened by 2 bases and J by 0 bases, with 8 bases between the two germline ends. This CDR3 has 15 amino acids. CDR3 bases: TGTGCCAGCAGCTTATGGCGGGGTAGCAATCAGCCCCAGCATTTT. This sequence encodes CASSLWRGSNQPQHF.

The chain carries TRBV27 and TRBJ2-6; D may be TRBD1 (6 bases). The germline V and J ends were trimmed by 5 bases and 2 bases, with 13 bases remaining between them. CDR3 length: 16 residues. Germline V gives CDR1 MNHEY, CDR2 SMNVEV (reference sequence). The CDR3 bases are TGTGCCAGCAGTCAAAACTACAGGGCTGGGGCCAACGTCCTGACTTTC. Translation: CASSQNYRAGANVLTF.

The CDR3 sequence is CASSRSGEGTDTQYF. The CDR3 DNA reads as TGTGCCAGCAGCCGCTCGGGGGAGGGGACAGATACGCAGTATTTT. This chain connects TRBV5-4 to TRBJ2-3, with 7 bases matching TRBD2. Trimming cost V 4 bases and J 3 bases; bases outside gene matches: 8. CDR3 length equals 15 residues. Germline V gene lookup returns CDR1 SGHNT and CDR2 YYREEE (reference sequence).